The entry below describes one T cell receptor (beta chain). This sample stems from a study of patients and donors after allogeneic stem cell transplantation. TCRdb recomputed calls from the RT-PCR reads with MiXCR, one row per CDR3 protein. Among hundreds of thousands of distinct CDR3 sequences listed, roughly 17% were seen once. Per germline, CDR1 MNHEY and CDR2 SVGAGI. V was clipped by 3 bases and J by 3 bases, with 15 bases between them. The CDR3 loop spans 16 amino acids. The rearrangement joins TRBV6-5 to TRBJ2-1, with a possible D match to TRBD2 (7 bases). The source is a human donor who was either an allogeneic HSCT recipient or a stem cell or donor lymphocyte infusion donor (not recorded which). It is not recorded whose cells these are; they may come from a transplant donor. Sequencing was performed on blood, either unsorted or a sorted T cell fraction (not recorded which). This CDR3 reads CASSYMGRGLYNEQFF. DNA for the CDR3: TGTGCCAGCAGTTATATGGGGCGGGGGCTCTACAATGAGCAGTTCTTC.